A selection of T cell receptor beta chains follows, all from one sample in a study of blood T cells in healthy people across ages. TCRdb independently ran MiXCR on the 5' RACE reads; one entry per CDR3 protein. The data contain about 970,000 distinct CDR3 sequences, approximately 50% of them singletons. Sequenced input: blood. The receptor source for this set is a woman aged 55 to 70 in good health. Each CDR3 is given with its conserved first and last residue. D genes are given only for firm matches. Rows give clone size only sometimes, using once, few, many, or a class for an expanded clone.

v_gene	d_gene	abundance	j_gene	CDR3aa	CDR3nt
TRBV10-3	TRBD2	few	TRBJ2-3	CAINPTSGFTDTQYF	TGTGCCATCAACCCGACTAGCGGTTTCACAGATACGCAGTATTTT
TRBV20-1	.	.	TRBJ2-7	CSARPQGYEQYF	TGCAGTGCTAGACCCCAGGGCTACGAGCAGTACTTC
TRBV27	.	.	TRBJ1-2	CASSLSSSRFYGNTF	TGTGCCAGCAGTTTATCATCTAGCCGGTTCTATGGCAACACCTTC
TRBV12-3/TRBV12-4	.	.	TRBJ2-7	CASSPRRANEQYF	TGTGCCAGCAGTCCGAGGAGGGCTAACGAGCAGTACTTC
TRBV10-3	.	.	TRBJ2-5	CAISNWGSEETQYF	TGTGCCATCAGTAATTGGGGGTCAGAAGAGACCCAGTACTTC
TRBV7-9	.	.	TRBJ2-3	CASSPNTQYF	TGTGCCAGCAGCCCAAATACGCAGTATTTT
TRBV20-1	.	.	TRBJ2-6	CSARGLGRRTGANVLTF	TGCAGTGCTAGGGGGTTGGGCAGAAGGACTGGGGCCAACGTCCTGACTTTC
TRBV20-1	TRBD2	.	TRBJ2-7	CSARCSGRVRRDEQYF	TGCAGTGCTAGGTGTAGCGGGAGGGTCCGGAGGGACGAGCAGTACTTC
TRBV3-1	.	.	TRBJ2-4	CASSPDTGTGIQYF	TGTGCCAGCAGCCCAGATACAGGGACGGGCATTCAGTACTTC
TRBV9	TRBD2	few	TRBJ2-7	CASSVDLAGTYEQYF	TGTGCCAGCAGCGTAGATCTAGCGGGTACCTACGAGCAGTACTTC
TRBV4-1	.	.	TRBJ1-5	CASSREGRENQPQHF	TGCGCCAGCAGCCGAGAGGGGCGGGAAAATCAGCCCCAGCATTTT
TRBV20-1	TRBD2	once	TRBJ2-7	CSASSSSGRSYEQYF	TGCAGTGCTAGTTCGTCTAGCGGAAGATCCTACGAGCAGTACTTC
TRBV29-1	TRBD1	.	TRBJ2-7	CSVAGTGIAYEQYF	TGCAGCGTTGCCGGGACAGGGATTGCCTACGAGCAGTACTTC
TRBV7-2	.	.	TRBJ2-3	CASSQWAADTQYF	TGTGCCAGCAGCCAATGGGCGGCAGATACGCAGTATTTT
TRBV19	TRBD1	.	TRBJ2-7	CASSIKLGQTYEQYF	TGTGCCAGTAGTATTAAGTTGGGACAGACCTACGAGCAGTACTTC
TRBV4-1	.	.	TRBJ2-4	CASSQDAGPCIQYF	TGCGCCAGCAGCCAAGACGCCGGACCGTGCATTCAGTACTTC
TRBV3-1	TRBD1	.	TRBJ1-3	CASSLPATGQFSGNTIYF	TGTGCCAGCAGCCTACCCGCAACGGGACAGTTCTCTGGAAACACCATATATTTT
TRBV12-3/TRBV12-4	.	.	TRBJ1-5	CASQESGQPQHF	TGTGCCAGCCAGGAAAGTGGTCAGCCCCAGCATTTT
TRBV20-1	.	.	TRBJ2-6	CSAVASGANVLTF	TGCAGTGCTGTTGCGTCTGGGGCCAACGTCCTGACTTTC
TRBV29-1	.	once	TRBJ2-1	CSVSGPYTNEQFF	TGCAGCGTTTCGGGCCCGTACACAAATGAGCAGTTCTTC
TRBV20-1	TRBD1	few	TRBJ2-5	CSRQGTQETQYF	TGCAGTCGACAGGGTACCCAAGAGACCCAGTACTTC
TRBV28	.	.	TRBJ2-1	CASTGSPDEQFF	TGTGCCAGCACCGGCAGCCCGGATGAGCAGTTCTTC